This T cell receptor beta chain appears in the sequencing data of a study of blood T cell repertoires in COVID-19. The overall study: Samples representing acute and convalescent COVID-19 were sourced from the United States, Italy and Spain. The cDNA or gDNA used as material had been derived from T cells, B-cell-depleted T cells, or PBMCs.

As handled by the study authors: Estimation of nucleated cell counts was performed using reference gene primer amplification. Clones were sequenced by immunoSEQ multiplex PCR, and TCRdb holds only the in-frame ones, with some missing. For V, J and clone size, that table is used; D and trimming come from the DNA. The sample lists 55,000 to 85,000 clones; about 88% were seen once. Germline lookup yields CDR1 SGHAT and CDR2 FQNNGV. CDR3 size: 15 residues. Trimming took 6 bases from V and 4 from J; bases not matched to a gene: 9. V usage is TRBV11-2 and J usage is TRBJ2-5, with 9 bases that match TRBD1. The sequencing sample was made of peripheral blood. The sequence was obtained from a human donor in a cohort sampled during active COVID-19. The CDR3 DNA reads as TGTGCCAGCAGGGACAGGGGTTTCCGGAGAGAGACCCAGTACTTC. Its protein is CASRDRGFRRETQYF. The full variable domain, its missing parts supplied by reference TRBV11-2 and TRBJ2-5, is EAGVAQSPRYKIIEKRQSVAFWCNPISGHATLYWYQQILGQGPKLLIQFQNNGVVDDSQLPKDRFSAERLKGVDSTLKIQPAKLEDSAVYLCASRDRGFRRETQYFGPGTRLLVL.